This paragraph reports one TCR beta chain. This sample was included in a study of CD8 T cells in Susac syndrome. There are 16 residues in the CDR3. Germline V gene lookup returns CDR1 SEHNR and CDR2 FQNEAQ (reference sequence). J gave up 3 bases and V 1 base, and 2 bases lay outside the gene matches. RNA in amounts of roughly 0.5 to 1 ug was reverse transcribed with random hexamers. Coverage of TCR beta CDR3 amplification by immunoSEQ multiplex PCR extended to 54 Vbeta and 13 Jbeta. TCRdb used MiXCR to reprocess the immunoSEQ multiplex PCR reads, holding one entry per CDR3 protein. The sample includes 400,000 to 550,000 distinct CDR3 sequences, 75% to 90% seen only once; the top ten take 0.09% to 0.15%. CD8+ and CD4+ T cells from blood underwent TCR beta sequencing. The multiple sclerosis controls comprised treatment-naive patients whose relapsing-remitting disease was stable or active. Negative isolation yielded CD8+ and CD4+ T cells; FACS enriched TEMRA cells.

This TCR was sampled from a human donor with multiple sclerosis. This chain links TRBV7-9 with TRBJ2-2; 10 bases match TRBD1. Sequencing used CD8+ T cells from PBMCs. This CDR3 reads CASSLVGTGDTGELFF. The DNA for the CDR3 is TGTGCCAGCAGCTTAGTCGGGACAGGGGACACCGGGGAGCTGTTTTTT.